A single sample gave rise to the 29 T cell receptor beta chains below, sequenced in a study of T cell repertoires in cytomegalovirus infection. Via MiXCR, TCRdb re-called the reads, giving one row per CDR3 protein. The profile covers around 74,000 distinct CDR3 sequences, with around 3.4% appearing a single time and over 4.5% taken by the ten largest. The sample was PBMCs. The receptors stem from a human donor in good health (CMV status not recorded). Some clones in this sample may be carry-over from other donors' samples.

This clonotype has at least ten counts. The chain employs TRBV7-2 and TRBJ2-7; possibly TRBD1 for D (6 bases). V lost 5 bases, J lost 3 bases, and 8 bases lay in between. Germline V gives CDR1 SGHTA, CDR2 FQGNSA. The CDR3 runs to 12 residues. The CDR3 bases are TGTGCCAGCAGCCTGACAGGCTACGAGCAGTACTTC. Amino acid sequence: CASSLTGYEQYF.

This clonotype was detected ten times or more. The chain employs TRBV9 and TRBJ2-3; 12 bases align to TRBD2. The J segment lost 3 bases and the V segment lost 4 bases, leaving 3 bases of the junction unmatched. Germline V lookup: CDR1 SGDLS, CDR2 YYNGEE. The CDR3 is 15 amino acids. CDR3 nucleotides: TGTGCCAGCAGCCAGACTAGCGGGGGTACAGATACGCAGTATTTT. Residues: CASSQTSGGTDTQYF.

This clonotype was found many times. The CDR3 DNA reads TGTGCCAGCATCCTATCCCCCACACACAATGGCTACACCTTC. Residues: CASILSPTHNGYTF. V usage is TRBV12-3 or TRBV12-4 and J usage is TRBJ1-2; D is uncertain. V dropped 7 bases and J dropped 6 bases, with 18 bases sitting between them. The CDR3 loop spans 14 amino acids.

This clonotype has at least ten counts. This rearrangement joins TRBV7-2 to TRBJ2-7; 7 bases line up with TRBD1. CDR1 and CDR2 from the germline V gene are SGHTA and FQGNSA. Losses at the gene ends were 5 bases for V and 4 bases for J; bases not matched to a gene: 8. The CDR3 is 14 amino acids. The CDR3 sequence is CASSHRDSRYEQYF. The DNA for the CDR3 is TGTGCCAGCAGCCATCGGGACAGCCGTTACGAGCAGTACTTC.

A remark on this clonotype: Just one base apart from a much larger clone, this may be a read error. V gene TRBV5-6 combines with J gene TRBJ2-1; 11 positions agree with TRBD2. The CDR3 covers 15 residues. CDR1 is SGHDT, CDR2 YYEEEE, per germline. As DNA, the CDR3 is TGTGCCAGCAGCTTCGGACTAGCGGGTAACAATGAGCAGGTCTTC. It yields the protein CASSFGLAGNNEQVF.

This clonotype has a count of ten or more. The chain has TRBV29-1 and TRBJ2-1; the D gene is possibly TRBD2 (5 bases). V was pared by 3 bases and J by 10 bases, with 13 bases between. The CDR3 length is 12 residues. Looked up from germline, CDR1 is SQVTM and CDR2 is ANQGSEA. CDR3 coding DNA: TGCAGCGTTGACCTAGGAGGTAGGGAGCAGTTCTTC. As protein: CSVDLGGREQFF.

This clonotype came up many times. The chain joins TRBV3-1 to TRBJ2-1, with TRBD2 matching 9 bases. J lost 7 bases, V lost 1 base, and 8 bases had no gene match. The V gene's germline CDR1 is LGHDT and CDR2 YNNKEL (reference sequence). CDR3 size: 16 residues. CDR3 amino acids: CASSQAPAGGGNEQFF. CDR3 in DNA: TGTGCCAGCAGCCAAGCGCCAGCGGGGGGCGGGAATGAGCAGTTCTTC.

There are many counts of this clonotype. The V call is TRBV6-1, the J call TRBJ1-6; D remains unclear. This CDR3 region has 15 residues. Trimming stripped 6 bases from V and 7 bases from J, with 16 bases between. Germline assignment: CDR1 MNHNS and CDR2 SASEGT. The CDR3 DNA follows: TGTGCCAGCAGCGAACGGGCGAGTACGAATTCACCCCTCCACTTT. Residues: CASSERASTNSPLHF.

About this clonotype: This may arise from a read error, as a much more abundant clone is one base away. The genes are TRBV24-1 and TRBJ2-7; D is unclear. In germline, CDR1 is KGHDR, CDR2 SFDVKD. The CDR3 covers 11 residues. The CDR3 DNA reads TGTGCCACCAGTGATTTAGACGAGCGGTACTTC. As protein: CATSDLDERYF.

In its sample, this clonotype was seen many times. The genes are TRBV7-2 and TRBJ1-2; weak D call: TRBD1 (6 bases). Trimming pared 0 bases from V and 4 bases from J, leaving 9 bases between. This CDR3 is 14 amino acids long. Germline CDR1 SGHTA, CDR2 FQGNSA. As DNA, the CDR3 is TGTGCCAGCAGCTTAGCGCTGGACAGCTATGGCTACACCTTC. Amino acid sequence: CASSLALDSYGYTF.

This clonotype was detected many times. The CDR3 DNA is TGTGCCAGCAGCTTCACAGTGAACACTGAAGCTTTCTTT. This codes for CASSFTVNTEAFF. This sequence joins TRBV5-5 and TRBJ1-1, with D uncertain. With 2 bases removed from V and 0 bases from J, the gap between germline ends came to 5 bases. The germline CDR1 and CDR2 sequences are SGHKS and YYEKEE (reference sequence). CDR3 size: 13 residues.

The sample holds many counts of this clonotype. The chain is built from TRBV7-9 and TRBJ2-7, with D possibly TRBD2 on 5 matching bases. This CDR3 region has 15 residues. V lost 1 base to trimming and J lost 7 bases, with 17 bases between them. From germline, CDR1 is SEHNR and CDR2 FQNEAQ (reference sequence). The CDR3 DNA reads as TGTGCCAGCAGCTTAGGATCATGGACGGGGAATGAGCAGTACTTC. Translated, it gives CASSLGSWTGNEQYF.

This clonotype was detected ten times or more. This chain's CDR3 is CASSPPDRFNTEAFF. DNA of the CDR3: TGTGCCAGCAGCCCTCCCGACAGGTTCAACACTGAAGCTTTCTTT. This sequence joins TRBV5-6 and TRBJ1-1; D is perhaps TRBD1 (6 bases). This CDR3 contains 15 residues. Looked up from germline, CDR1 is SGHDT and CDR2 is YYEEEE. Trimming left V 4 bases short and J 2 bases short, with 15 bases between.

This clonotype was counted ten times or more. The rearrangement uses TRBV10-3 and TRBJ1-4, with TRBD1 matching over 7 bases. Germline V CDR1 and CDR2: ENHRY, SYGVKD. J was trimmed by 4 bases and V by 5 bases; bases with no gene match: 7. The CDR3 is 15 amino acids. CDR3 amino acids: CAISPEWDSNEKLFF. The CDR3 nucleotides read TGTGCCATCAGTCCAGAATGGGACAGTAATGAAAAACTGTTTTTT.

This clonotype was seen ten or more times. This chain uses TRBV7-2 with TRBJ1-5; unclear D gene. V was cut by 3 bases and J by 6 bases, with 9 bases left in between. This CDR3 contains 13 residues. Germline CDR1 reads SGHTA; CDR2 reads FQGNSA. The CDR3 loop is CASSFPGSQPQHF. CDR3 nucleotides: TGTGCCAGCAGCTTCCCGGGGAGTCAGCCCCAGCATTTT.

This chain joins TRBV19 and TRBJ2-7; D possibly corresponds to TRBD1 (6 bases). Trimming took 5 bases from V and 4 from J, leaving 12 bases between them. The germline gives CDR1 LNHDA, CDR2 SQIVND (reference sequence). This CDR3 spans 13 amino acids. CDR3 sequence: CASSADGQYEQYF. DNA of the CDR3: TGTGCCAGTAGTGCGGACGGACAGTACGAGCAGTACTTC.

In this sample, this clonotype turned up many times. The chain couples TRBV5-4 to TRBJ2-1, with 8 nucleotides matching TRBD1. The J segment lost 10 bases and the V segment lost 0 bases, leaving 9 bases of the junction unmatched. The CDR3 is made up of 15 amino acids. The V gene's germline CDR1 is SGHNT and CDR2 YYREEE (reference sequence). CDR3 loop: CASSLGQGFGEEQFF. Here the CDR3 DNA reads TGTGCCAGCAGCTTGGGACAGGGGTTCGGCGAGGAGCAGTTCTTC.

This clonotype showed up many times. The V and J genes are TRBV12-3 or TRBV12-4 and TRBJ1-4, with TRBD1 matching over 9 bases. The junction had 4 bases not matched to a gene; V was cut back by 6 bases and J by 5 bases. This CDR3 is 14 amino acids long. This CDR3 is CASRPDRGNEKLFF. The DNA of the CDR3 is TGTGCCAGCAGACCCGACAGGGGGAATGAAAAACTGTTTTTT.

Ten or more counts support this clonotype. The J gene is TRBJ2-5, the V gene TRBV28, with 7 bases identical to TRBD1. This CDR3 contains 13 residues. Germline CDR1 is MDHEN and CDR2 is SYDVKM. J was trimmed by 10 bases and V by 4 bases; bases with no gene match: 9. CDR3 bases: TGTGCCAGCAGTTATTTAGGGACAGCGGACCAGTACTTC. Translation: CASSYLGTADQYF.

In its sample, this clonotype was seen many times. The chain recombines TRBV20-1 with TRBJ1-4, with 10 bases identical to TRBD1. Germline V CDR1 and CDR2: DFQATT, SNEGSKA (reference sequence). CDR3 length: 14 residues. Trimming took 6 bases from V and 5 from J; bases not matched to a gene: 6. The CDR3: CSAGGTGANEKLFF. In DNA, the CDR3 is TGCAGTGCGGGAGGGACAGGGGCGAATGAAAAACTGTTTTTT.

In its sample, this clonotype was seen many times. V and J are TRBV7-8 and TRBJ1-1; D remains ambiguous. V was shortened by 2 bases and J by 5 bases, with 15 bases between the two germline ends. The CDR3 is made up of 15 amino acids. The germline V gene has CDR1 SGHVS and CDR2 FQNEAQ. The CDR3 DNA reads TGTGCCAGCAGCTTATTCGGGGTAGGAGGGACTGAAGCTTTCTTT. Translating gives CASSLFGVGGTEAFF.

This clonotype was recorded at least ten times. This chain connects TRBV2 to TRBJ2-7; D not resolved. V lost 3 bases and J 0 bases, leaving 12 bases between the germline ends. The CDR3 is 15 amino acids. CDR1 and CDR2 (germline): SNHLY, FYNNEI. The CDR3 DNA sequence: TGTGCCAGCAGTGACTGGCAGAGACTCTCCTACGAGCAGTACTTC. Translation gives CASSDWQRLSYEQYF.

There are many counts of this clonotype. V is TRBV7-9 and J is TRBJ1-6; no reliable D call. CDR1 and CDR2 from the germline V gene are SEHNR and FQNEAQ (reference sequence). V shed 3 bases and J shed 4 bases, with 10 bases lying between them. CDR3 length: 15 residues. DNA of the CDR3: TGTGCCAGCAGCTTTATAGGGAGGTATAATTCACCCCTCCACTTT. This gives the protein CASSFIGRYNSPLHF.

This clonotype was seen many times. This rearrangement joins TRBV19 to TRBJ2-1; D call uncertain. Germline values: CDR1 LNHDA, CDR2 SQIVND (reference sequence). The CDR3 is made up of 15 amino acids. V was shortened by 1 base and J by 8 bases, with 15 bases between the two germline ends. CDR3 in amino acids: CASSIVNTMADEQFF. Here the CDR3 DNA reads TGTGCCAGTAGTATAGTTAATACAATGGCGGATGAGCAGTTCTTC.

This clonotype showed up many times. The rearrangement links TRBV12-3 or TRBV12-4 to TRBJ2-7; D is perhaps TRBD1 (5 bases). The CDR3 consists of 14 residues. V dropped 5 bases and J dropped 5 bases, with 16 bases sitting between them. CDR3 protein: CASSKRSGSNEQYF. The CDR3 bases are TGTGCCAGCAGTAAACGTTCAGGGTCAAACGAGCAGTACTTC.

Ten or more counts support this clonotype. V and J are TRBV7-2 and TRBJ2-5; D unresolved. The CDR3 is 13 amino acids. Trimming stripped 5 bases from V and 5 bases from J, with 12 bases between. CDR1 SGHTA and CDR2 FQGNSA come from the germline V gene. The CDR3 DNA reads TGTGCCAGCAGCCTACCGGGTCCGGAGACCCAGTACTTC. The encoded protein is CASSLPGPETQYF. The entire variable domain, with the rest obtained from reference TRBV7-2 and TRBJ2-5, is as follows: GAGVSQSPSNKVTEKGKDVELRCDPISGHTALYWYRQSLGQGLEFLIYFQGNSAPDKSGLPSDRFSAERTGGSVSTLTIQRTQQEDSAVYLCASSLPGPETQYFGPGTRLLVL.

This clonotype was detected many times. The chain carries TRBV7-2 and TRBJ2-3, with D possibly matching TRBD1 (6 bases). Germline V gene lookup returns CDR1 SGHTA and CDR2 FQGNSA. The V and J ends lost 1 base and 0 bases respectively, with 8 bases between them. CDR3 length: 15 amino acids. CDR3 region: CASSLGQESTDTQYF. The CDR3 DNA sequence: TGTGCCAGCAGCTTAGGACAGGAGAGCACAGATACGCAGTATTTT.

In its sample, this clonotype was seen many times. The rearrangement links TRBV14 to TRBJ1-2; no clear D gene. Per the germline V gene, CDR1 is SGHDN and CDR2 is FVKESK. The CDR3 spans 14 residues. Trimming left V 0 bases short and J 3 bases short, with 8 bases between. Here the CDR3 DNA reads TGTGCCAGCAGCCAAGATCCGGAATACTATGGCTACACCTTC. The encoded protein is CASSQDPEYYGYTF.

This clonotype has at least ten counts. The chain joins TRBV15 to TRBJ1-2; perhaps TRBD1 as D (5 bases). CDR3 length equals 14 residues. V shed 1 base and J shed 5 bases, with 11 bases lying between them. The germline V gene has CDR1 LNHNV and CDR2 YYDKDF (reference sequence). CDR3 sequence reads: CATSRVRDDYGYTF. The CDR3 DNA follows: TGTGCCACCAGCAGAGTTCGGGACGATTATGGCTACACCTTC.